These 12 T cell receptor beta chains originate from one sample sequenced in a study of spatial heterogeneity in lung cancer. Study results and limitations: How many expanded intratumoral alpha and beta TCRs were present tracked the tumor mutation count, which was a count of nonsynonymous mutations.

Their antigen targets remain unknown. TCRdb reprocessed the 5' RACE reads with MiXCR, giving one entry per CDR3 protein. The sample records 20,000 to 30,000 distinct CDR3 sequences, roughly 9% being singletons. Time point reported: sample taken at primary tumor resection. Material: lung tumor tissue, obtained at surgery. Receptor source: a male donor with early-stage non-small cell lung cancer.

There are a few counts of this clonotype. The V gene is TRBV7-2, the J gene TRBJ1-6, with D possibly TRBD1 on 5 matching bases. Germline CDR1 SGHTA, CDR2 FQGNSA. The V gene lost 4 bases and the J gene lost 11 bases, with 15 bases spanning the gap. The CDR3 runs 14 residues. The chain's CDR3 is CASSSGGGFAPLHF. As DNA, the CDR3 is TGTGCCAGCAGCTCAGGTGGGGGTTTTGCACCCCTCCACTTT.

The chain recombines TRBV2 with TRBJ2-3; 9 bases line up with TRBD2. Germline loops: CDR1 SNHLY, CDR2 FYNNEI. The trim removed 7 bases at V and 8 bases at J, leaving 19 bases unmatched. There are 17 residues in the CDR3. The CDR3 region is CASTPPLRIAGGITQYF. CDR3 nucleotide sequence: TGTGCCAGCACTCCTCCCTTGAGGATTGCGGGGGGGATTACGCAGTATTTT.

The chain combines TRBV25-1 with TRBJ2-3; D might be TRBD2 (6 bases). V lost 4 bases, J lost 2 bases, and 13 bases lay in between. Germline CDR1 reads MGHDK; CDR2 reads SYGVNS. The length of the CDR3 is 15 residues. Here the CDR3 DNA reads TGTGCCAGCAGTGTTAGCGGCTATGCCACAGATACGCAGTATTTT. Protein product: CASSVSGYATDTQYF.

In its sample, this clonotype is medium-sized. V usage is TRBV27 and J usage is TRBJ2-7; D is perhaps TRBD1 or TRBD2 (5 bases each). The CDR3 has 13 residues. The ends were cut back, 6 bases at V and 3 bases at J, with 12 bases in the middle. Germline loops: CDR1 MNHEY, CDR2 SMNVEV (reference sequence). CDR3 region: CASRGVGDYEQYF. CDR3 in DNA: TGTGCCAGCAGGGGGGTGGGAGACTACGAGCAGTACTTC.

There are many counts of this clonotype. This chain uses TRBV20-1 with TRBJ1-1, with a weak D call TRBD1 (6 bases). The V and J ends lost 5 bases and 5 bases respectively, with 12 bases between them. Looked up from germline, CDR1 is DFQATT and CDR2 is SNEGSKA (reference sequence). The CDR3 extends over 12 amino acids. The CDR3 loop reads CSAYGGGTEAFF. CDR3 sequence (DNA): TGCAGTGCTTATGGAGGGGGAACTGAAGCTTTCTTT.

This clonotype turned up a few times. This chain uses TRBV6-1 with TRBJ2-5; TRBD2 matches at 8 bases. Trimming removed 11 bases from V and 5 bases from J; junction bases left unmatched: 7. CDR1 is MNHNS and CDR2 is SASEGT in the germline V gene. The CDR3 extends over 12 amino acids. The DNA of the CDR3 is TGTGCCTGCGGGGGGCAAATCGAGACCCAGTACTTC. This gives the protein CACGGQIETQYF.

This clonotype was recorded many times. The chain carries TRBV28 and TRBJ2-3, with D possibly matching TRBD2 (7 bases). CDR3 size: 15 residues. V lost 6 bases and J 2 bases, leaving 15 bases between the germline ends. Germline V CDR1 and CDR2: MDHEN, SYDVKM. The DNA of the CDR3 is TGTGCCAGCAGCCCGAGGGGGGGTACCACAGATACGCAGTATTTT. Amino acids: CASSPRGGTTDTQYF.

This clonotype was seen ten or more times. The chain recombines TRBV28 with TRBJ2-7; D is uncertain. The V and J ends lost 5 bases and 7 bases respectively, with 9 bases between them. There are 11 residues in the CDR3. The V gene's germline CDR1 is MDHEN and CDR2 SYDVKM. CDR3 in amino acids: CASSLRLEQYF. The CDR3 nucleotides are TGTGCCAGCAGTCTCCGACTGGAGCAGTACTTC.

This clonotype is medium-sized. The V gene is TRBV28, the J gene TRBJ1-5; D might be TRBD1 (6 bases). The CDR3 consists of 15 residues. Trimming pared 2 bases from V and 2 bases from J, leaving 10 bases between. Germline values: CDR1 MDHEN, CDR2 SYDVKM. CDR3 sequence: CASSLRDKGNQPQHF. CDR3 in DNA: TGTGCCAGCAGTTTAAGGGACAAGGGCAATCAGCCCCAGCATTTT.

This clonotype was picked up many times. V is TRBV5-1 and J is TRBJ2-3; 7 bases map to TRBD1. This CDR3 is built from 16 residues. Unmatched junction bases numbered 6, after V lost 0 bases and J lost 2 bases. Germline V CDR1 and CDR2: SGHRS, YFSETQ. The CDR3 here is CASSLARDRLTDTQYF. The CDR3 bases are TGCGCCAGCAGCTTGGCCCGGGACAGACTCACAGATACGCAGTATTTT.

This clonotype has at least ten counts. CDR3 residues: CSARAPRGSYEQYF. As DNA, the CDR3 is TGCAGTGCTAGAGCCCCCCGGGGCTCCTACGAGCAGTACTTC. The gene calls are TRBV20-1 and TRBJ2-7, with D maybe TRBD2 (5 bases). Germline V gene lookup returns CDR1 DFQATT and CDR2 SNEGSKA (reference sequence). The CDR3 sequence is 14 residues long. V was clipped by 1 base and J by 0 bases, with 10 bases between them.

This clonotype showed up just a few times. This chain uses TRBV6-2 or TRBV6-3 with TRBJ1-3; no firm D call. The CDR3 sequence is 16 residues long. V lost 3 bases and J 0 bases, leaving 12 bases between the germline ends. Germline loops: CDR1 MNHEY, CDR2 SVGEGT. The CDR3 here is CASSYDGASSGNTIYF. The CDR3 DNA sequence: TGTGCCAGCAGTTATGATGGAGCGAGCTCTGGAAACACCATATATTTT.